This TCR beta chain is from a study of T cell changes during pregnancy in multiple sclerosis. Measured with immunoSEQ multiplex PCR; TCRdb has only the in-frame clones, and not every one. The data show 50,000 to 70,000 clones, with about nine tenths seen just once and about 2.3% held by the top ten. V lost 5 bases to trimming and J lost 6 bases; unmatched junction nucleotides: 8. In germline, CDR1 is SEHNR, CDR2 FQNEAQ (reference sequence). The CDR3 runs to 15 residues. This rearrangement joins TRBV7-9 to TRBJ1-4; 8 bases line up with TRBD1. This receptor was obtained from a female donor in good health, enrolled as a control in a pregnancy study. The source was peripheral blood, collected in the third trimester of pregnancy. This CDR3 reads CASSRPGQEDEKLFF. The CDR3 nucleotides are TGTGCCAGCAGCAGACCGGGACAGGAGGATGAAAAACTGTTTTTT.